This TCR beta chain emerged from a study of shared clonotypes between healthy human individuals. Across the study: With ages of 18 to 49, the donors were two women and a few men.

The study drew its donors from healthy HIV-negative adults without recent acute infections or vaccinations. Unsorted samples used approximately 87 million PBMCs for genomic DNA. The assay was carried out at the deep level. The method was immunoSEQ multiplex PCR; TCRdb's version includes in-frame clones alone and lacks a portion of them. The sample holds 520,000 or so clones, approximately 79% seen once. A remark on this clone: The same CDR3 arises from other DNA sequences in this sample as well.

The CDR3 runs to 18 residues. The sequence came from a middle-aged woman in good health. Some clones in this sample may be carry-over from other donors' samples. The chain carries TRBV1 and TRBJ2-7; the table's D gene call, TRBD2, was not cross checked with the DNA. TRBV1 is recorded as a pseudogene. The source material was PBMCs. The CDR3 loop is CTSSQDLVTSASSYEQYF. CDR3 DNA sequence: TGCACCAGCAGCCAAGATCTTGTAACTAGCGCGAGCTCCTACGAGCAGTACTTC.